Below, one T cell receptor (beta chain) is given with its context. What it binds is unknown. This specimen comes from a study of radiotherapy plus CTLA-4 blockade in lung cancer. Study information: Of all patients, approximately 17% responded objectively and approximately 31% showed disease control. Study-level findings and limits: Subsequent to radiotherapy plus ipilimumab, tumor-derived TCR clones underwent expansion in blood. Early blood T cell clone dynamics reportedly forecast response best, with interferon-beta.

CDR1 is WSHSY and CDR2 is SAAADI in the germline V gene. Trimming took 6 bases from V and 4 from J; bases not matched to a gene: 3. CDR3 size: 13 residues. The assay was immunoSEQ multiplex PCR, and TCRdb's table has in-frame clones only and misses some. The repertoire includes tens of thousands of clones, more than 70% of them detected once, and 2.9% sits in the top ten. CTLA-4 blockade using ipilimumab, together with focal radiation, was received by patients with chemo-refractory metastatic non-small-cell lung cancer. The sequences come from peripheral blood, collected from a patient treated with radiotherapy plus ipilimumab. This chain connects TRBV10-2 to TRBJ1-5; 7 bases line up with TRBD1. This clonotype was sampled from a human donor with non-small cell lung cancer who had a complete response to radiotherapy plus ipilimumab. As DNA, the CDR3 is TGCGCCAGCAGGGGACAGACAAATCAGCCCCAGCATTTT. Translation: CASRGQTNQPQHF.